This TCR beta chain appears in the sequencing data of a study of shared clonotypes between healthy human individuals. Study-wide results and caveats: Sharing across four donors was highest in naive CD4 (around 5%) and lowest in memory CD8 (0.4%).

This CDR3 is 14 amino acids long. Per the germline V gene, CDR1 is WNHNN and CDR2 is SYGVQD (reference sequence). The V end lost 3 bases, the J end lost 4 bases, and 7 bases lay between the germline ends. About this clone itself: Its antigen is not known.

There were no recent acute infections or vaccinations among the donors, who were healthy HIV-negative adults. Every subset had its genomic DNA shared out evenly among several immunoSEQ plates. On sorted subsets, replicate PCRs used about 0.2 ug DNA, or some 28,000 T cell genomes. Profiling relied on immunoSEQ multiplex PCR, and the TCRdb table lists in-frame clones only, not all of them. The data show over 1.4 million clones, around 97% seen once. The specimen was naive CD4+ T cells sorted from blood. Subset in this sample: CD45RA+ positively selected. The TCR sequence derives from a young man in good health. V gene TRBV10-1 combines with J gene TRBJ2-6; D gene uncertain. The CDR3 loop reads CASSETAGANVLTF. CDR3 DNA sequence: TGCGCCAGCAGTGAAACCGCCGGGGCCAACGTCCTGACTTTC.